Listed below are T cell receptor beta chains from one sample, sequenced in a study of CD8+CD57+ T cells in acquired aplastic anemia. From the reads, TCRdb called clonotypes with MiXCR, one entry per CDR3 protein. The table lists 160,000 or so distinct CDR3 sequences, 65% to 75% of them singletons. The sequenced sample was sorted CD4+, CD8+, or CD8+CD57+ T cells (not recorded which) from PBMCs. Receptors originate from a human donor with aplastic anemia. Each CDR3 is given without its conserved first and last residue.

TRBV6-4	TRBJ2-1	ASSSGGGAQINEQF
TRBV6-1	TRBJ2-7	ATRAGSSYEQY
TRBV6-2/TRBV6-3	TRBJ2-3	ASNPGGQHTDTQY
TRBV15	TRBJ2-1	ATSSGTGGSYEQF
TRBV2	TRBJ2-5	ASSGQRGAGGETQY
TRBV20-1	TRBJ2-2	SAPGHSNTGELF
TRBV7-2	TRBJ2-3	ASSRFGDTQY
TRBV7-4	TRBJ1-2	ASSSRRAWVRGYT
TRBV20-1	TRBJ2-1	SARKSGAYNEQF
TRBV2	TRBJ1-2	ASSLAGGLVYGYT
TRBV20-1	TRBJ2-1	SARDRLAGGPYNEQF
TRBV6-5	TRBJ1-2	ASSKRTGVEDYGYT
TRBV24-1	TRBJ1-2	ATSDQDLRGYT
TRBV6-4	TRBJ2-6	ASSVTGTGGSGANVLT
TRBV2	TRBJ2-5	ASSYVQETQY
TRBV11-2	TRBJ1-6	ASSLGRSDSPLH
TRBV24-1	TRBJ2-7	ATKIRGTTLYEQY
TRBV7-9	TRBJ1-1	ASIPDRGSTEAF
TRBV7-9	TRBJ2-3	ASSWPTGTVTDTQY
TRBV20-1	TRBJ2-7	SARDGQLYEQY
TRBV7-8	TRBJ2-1	ASSFGGRAYNEQF
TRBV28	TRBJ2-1	ASSLRTEYNEQF
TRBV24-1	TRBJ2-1	ATSWSVAREQF
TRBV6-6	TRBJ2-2	ASSYGGGTVAGELF
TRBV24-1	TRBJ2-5	ATSDDGTGETQY
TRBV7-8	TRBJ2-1	ASSLAGLHYNEQF
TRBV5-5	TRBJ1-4	ASSSAVLANGKLF
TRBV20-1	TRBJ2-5	SASPGGETQY
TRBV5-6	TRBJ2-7	ASSPRDSEQY
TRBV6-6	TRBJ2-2	ASSYSTELTGELF
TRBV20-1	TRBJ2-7	SAVSTHEQY
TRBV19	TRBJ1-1	ASRQGGMNTEAF
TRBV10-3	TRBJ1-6	AISESRQGAPVNSPLH
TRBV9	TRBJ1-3	ASSAWTTGNTIY
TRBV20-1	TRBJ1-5	SARESTVNQPQH
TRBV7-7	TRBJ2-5	ASSSGVTQY
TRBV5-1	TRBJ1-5	ASSLGEVGNQPQH
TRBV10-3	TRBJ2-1	AIGSLAGGDNEQF
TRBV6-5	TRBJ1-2	ASSYSTGQPSGGYT
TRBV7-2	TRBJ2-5	ASSPESALETQY
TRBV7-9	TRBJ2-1	ASSLLDRNDNEQF
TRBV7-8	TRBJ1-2	ASSLGDGANYGYT
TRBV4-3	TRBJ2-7	ASSQGLAGYEQY
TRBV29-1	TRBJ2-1	SADRQGIDEQF
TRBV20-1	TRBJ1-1	SARGRMREAEAF
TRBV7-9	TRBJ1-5	ASSPRGVGNQPQH
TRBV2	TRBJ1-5	ASSLGNNQPQH
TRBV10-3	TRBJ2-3	AIAGGGTDTQY